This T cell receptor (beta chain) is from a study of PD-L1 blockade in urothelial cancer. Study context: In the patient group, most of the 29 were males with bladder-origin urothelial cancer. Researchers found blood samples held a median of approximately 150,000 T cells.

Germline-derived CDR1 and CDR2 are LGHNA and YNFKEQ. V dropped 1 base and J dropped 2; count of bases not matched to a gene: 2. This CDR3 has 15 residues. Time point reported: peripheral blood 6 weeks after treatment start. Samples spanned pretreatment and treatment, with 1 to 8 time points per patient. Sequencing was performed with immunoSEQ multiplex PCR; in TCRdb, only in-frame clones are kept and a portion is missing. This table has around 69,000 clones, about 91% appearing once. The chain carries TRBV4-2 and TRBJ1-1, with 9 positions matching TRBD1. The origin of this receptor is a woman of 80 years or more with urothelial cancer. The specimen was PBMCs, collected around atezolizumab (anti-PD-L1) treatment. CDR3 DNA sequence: TGTGCCAGCAGCCAAGGGGACAGGGACAACACTGAAGCTTTCTTT. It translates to CASSQGDRDNTEAFF.